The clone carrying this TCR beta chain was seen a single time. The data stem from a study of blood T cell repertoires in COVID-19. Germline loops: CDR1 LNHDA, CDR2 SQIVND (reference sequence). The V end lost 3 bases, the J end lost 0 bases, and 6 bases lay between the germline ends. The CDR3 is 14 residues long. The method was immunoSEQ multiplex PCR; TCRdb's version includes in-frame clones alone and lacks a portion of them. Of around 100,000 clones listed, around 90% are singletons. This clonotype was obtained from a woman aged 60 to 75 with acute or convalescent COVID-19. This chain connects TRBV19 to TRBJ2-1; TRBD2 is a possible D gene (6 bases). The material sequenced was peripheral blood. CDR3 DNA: TGTGCCAGTAGTATGGACTACTCCTACAATGAGCAGTTCTTC. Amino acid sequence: CASSMDYSYNEQFF.